This T cell receptor (beta chain) was found in a study of shared clonotypes between healthy human individuals. The CDR3 runs to 16 residues. V lost 8 bases, J lost 2 bases, and 22 bases lay in between. Germline V gene sequence: CDR1 MNHEY, CDR2 SMNVEV (reference sequence). To note about this clone: Its antigen is not identified.

Deep-level assay runs were performed. The table came from immunoSEQ multiplex PCR; TCRdb's copy has only in-frame clones and leaves some out. The sample records some 1.4 million clones, 95% to 97% being singletons. Study-wide results and limits: When naive CD4 clonotypes were compared across four donors, about 4.8% were shared. Against clonotypes common to all four donors, non-shared ones had lower generation probabilities. There were few donors, and this limited the genetic and exposure-history diversity represented.

The receptor was isolated from a man aged 25-45 years in good health. The chain has TRBV27 and TRBJ2-7, with TRBD2 as a possible D gene (5 bases). Sequencing used naive CD4+ T cells sorted from blood. Subset noted: CD45RA+ positively selected. The CDR3 reads CASAGWGETRPYEQYF. In DNA, the CDR3 is TGTGCCAGCGCAGGATGGGGAGAAACGAGACCCTACGAGCAGTACTTC.